This paragraph reports one TCR beta chain. The antigen remains unidentified. The PCR ran on 60 Vbeta and 13 Jbeta primers. Assay used: immunoSEQ multiplex PCR; TCRdb lists only in-frame clones, some missing. The sample contains some 100,000 clones, around 80% of which appear only once. The CDR3 is 19 amino acids. Germline CDR1 LGHNA, CDR2 YSLEER. Unmatched junction bases numbered 7, after V lost 0 bases and J lost 2 bases. This entry belongs to a study of cytomegalovirus exposure and HLA in healthy donors. Study results and limitations: Evidence from a later analysis indicated that most CMV-associated TCR beta chains looked HLA-restricted. Later examination showed HLA-associated TCR beta chains had greater clonal expansion than equally common others. Rare sequences made up most TCRs, while some public TCRs were found in many donors. A later look showed TCR association rates differing by HLA locus, highest for DRB1 and lowest for HLA-C.

Sequencing was performed on PBMCs. This chain joins TRBV4-3 and TRBJ2-1; TRBD2 aligns across 13 bases. The TCR sequence derives from a male donor in good health and CMV-seropositive. CDR3 coding DNA: TGCGCCAGCAGCCAAGAAGGAAAAGGACTAGCGGGGGCCTACAATGAGCAGTTCTTC. Translated: CASSQEGKGLAGAYNEQFF.